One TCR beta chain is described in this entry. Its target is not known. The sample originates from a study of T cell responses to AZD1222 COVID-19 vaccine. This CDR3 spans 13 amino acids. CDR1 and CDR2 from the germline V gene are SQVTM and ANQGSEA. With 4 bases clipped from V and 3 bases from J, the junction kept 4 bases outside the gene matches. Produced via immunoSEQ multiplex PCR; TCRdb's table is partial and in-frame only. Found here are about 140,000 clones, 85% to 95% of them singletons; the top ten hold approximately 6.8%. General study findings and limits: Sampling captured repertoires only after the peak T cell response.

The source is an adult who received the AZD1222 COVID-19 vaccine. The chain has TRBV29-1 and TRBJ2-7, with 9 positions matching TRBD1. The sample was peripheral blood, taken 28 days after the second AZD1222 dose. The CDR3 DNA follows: TGCAGCGTTGCGGTGACAGGGGGCTACGAGCAGTACTTC. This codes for CSVAVTGGYEQYF.